A selection of T cell receptor beta chains follows, all from one sample in a study of blood T cell repertoires in COVID-19. Generated by immunoSEQ multiplex PCR, the TCRdb table keeps only in-frame clones and is missing some. The repertoire has about 480,000 clones, approximately 88% of them found once; the top ten carry 1.5% to 2%. The sample was PBMCs or T cells enriched from blood (not recorded which). All receptors derive from a middle-aged woman who had recovered from COVID-19. CDR3s include the opening cysteine and the closing phenylalanine or tryptophan. The order of the fields is D gene, J gene, V gene, clone size, CDR3 protein, CDR3 DNA. The D gene is left open where the match is weak. The size entry is marked missing in some rows and otherwise reads once, few, many or a size class.

d_call: .; j_call: TRBJ1-1; v_call: TRBV2; clone_size: .; cdr3_aa: CASTSGSSTEAFF; cdr3_nt: TGTGCCAGCACCTCGGGGTCGAGTACTGAAGCTTTCTTT
d_call: TRBD1; j_call: TRBJ1-5; v_call: TRBV29-1; clone_size: .; cdr3_aa: CSAGGQGQPQHF; cdr3_nt: TGCAGCGCTGGGGGACAGGGACAGCCCCAGCATTTT
d_call: TRBD1; j_call: TRBJ1-4; v_call: TRBV29-1; clone_size: once; cdr3_aa: CSARTGLEKLFF; cdr3_nt: TGCAGCGCCAGGACAGGGTTAGAAAAACTGTTTTTT
d_call: .; j_call: TRBJ1-1; v_call: TRBV6-5; clone_size: once; cdr3_aa: CASPYVVQGRTEAFF; cdr3_nt: TGTGCCAGCCCTTATGTGGTACAGGGACGCACTGAAGCTTTCTTT
d_call: .; j_call: TRBJ2-7; v_call: TRBV11-2; clone_size: .; cdr3_aa: CASRAQGYEQYF; cdr3_nt: TGTGCCAGCAGAGCACAGGGCTACGAGCAGTACTTC
d_call: TRBD2; j_call: TRBJ2-1; v_call: TRBV4-3; clone_size: .; cdr3_aa: CASSQEPAATSGSTYNEQFF; cdr3_nt: TGCGCCAGCAGCCAAGAACCCGCCGCGACTAGCGGGAGTACCTACAATGAGCAGTTCTTC
d_call: TRBD2; j_call: TRBJ2-1; v_call: TRBV7-2; clone_size: .; cdr3_aa: CASSTSGRDYNEQFF; cdr3_nt: TGTGCCAGCAGTACGAGCGGGAGAGATTACAATGAGCAGTTCTTC
d_call: .; j_call: TRBJ2-6; v_call: TRBV4-3; clone_size: .; cdr3_aa: CASSQDLKGSNVLTF; cdr3_nt: TGCGCCAGCAGCCAAGACTTGAAGGGGTCCAACGTCCTGACTTTC
d_call: .; j_call: TRBJ1-1; v_call: TRBV5-5; clone_size: .; cdr3_aa: CASSFDPATANTEAFF; cdr3_nt: TGTGCCAGCAGCTTCGACCCCGCAACAGCCAACACTGAAGCTTTCTTT
d_call: .; j_call: TRBJ2-2; v_call: TRBV30; clone_size: .; cdr3_aa: CAWSPIKLRYTGELFF; cdr3_nt: TGTGCCTGGAGTCCAATCAAACTAAGGTATACCGGGGAGCTGTTTTTT
d_call: .; j_call: TRBJ1-5; v_call: TRBV21-1; clone_size: .; cdr3_aa: CASSNFRRDQPQHF; cdr3_nt: TGTGCCAGCAGCAACTTTCGCAGGGATCAGCCCCAGCATTTT
d_call: .; j_call: TRBJ2-3; v_call: TRBV5-1; clone_size: once; cdr3_aa: CASSMDGTDTQYF; cdr3_nt: TGCGCCAGCAGCATGGACGGGACAGATACGCAGTATTTT
d_call: .; j_call: TRBJ1-2; v_call: TRBV2; clone_size: .; cdr3_aa: CASSDWLANYGYTF; cdr3_nt: TGTGCCAGCAGTGATTGGCTCGCTAACTATGGCTACACCTTC
d_call: TRBD2; j_call: TRBJ2-5; v_call: TRBV10-3; clone_size: .; cdr3_aa: CAISEGGGETQYF; cdr3_nt: TGTGCCATCAGTGAGGGGGGGGGAGAGACCCAGTACTTC
d_call: .; j_call: TRBJ2-5; v_call: TRBV10-3; clone_size: .; cdr3_aa: CASSAGRETQYF; cdr3_nt: TGTGCCTCTTCTGCGGGGCGGGAGACCCAGTACTTC
d_call: TRBD2; j_call: TRBJ2-1; v_call: TRBV11-2; clone_size: .; cdr3_aa: CASSAGRGGNEQFF; cdr3_nt: TGTGCCAGCAGTGCCGGGAGGGGCGGAAATGAGCAGTTCTTC
d_call: .; j_call: TRBJ1-3; v_call: TRBV4-3; clone_size: once; cdr3_aa: CASSVQGSDTIYF; cdr3_nt: TGCGCCAGCAGCGTACAGGGTTCAGACACCATATATTTT
d_call: .; j_call: TRBJ1-4; v_call: TRBV23-1; clone_size: .; cdr3_aa: CASSLRKLFF; cdr3_nt: TGCGCCAGCAGTCTCAGAAAACTGTTTTTT
d_call: .; j_call: TRBJ2-2; v_call: TRBV24-1; clone_size: .; cdr3_aa: CATSDPRQGGNTGELFF; cdr3_nt: TGTGCCACCAGTGATCCCCGACAGGGAGGCAACACCGGGGAGCTGTTTTTT
d_call: .; j_call: TRBJ2-4; v_call: TRBV19; clone_size: few; cdr3_aa: CASSIERTVLYF; cdr3_nt: TGTGCCAGTAGTATAGAGCGGACAGTTTTGTACTTC
d_call: .; j_call: TRBJ1-1; v_call: TRBV7-2; clone_size: .; cdr3_aa: CASRLRYHTEAFF; cdr3_nt: TGTGCCAGCCGTCTCAGATATCACACTGAAGCTTTCTTT
d_call: .; j_call: TRBJ1-1; v_call: TRBV11-3; clone_size: .; cdr3_aa: CASSLPGSRGAFF; cdr3_nt: TGTGCCAGCAGCCTCCCCGGGTCTCGGGGAGCTTTCTTT
d_call: TRBD1; j_call: TRBJ1-2; v_call: TRBV5-1; clone_size: few; cdr3_aa: CASSLGGTGGHGYTF; cdr3_nt: TGCGCCAGCAGCTTGGGCGGAACAGGGGGCCATGGCTACACCTTC
d_call: TRBD2; j_call: TRBJ2-1; v_call: TRBV2; clone_size: .; cdr3_aa: CASSNLRTSGAHNEQFF; cdr3_nt: TGTGCCAGCAGCAACCTAAGGACTAGCGGGGCTCACAATGAGCAGTTCTTC
d_call: TRBD2; j_call: TRBJ2-7; v_call: TRBV11-2; clone_size: .; cdr3_aa: CASSLGPGRGDEQYF; cdr3_nt: TGTGCCAGCAGCTTAGGGCCCGGGAGGGGGGACGAGCAGTACTTC
d_call: .; j_call: TRBJ2-3; v_call: TRBV6-5; clone_size: .; cdr3_aa: CASSPHGYTQYF; cdr3_nt: TGTGCCAGCAGTCCCCACGGTTATACGCAGTATTTT
d_call: TRBD2; j_call: TRBJ2-1; v_call: TRBV30; clone_size: .; cdr3_aa: CAWSVTGGGEQFF; cdr3_nt: TGTGCCTGGAGTGTGACGGGAGGCGGTGAGCAGTTCTTC